This record concerns one T cell receptor beta chain sequence. Its specificity is not known. All donors were healthy HIV-negative adults lacking recent acute infections or vaccinations. The CDR3 spans 15 residues. Germline lookup yields CDR1 SGHTA and CDR2 FQGNSA. Trimming removed 5 bases at V and 2 bases at J, with 14 bases between. Assay used: immunoSEQ multiplex PCR; TCRdb lists only in-frame clones, some missing. The sample holds 550,000 to 700,000 clones; about 80% are singletons and the top ten take around 1.8%. This entry comes from a study of shared clonotypes between healthy human individuals. Study background: Each donor's CD4 naive and CD4 memory cells filled three plates apiece, CD8 naive two, and CD8 memory one.

Study-level points and caveats: Relative to memory subsets, naive subsets generally showed larger estimated richness.

This TCR derives from a woman aged 25 to 39 in good health. Sequences were obtained from memory CD4+ T cells sorted from blood. Subset meaning: CD45RA-negative fraction. This chain joins TRBV7-2 and TRBJ2-3; D ambiguous. The chain's CDR3 is CASSPKVSPTDTQYF. DNA of the CDR3: TGTGCCAGCAGCCCCAAGGTATCCCCCACAGATACGCAGTATTTT.